The rows below give T cell receptor beta chains drawn from one sample of a study of naive and memory T cell subsets. TCRdb re-called the UMI-ligation and nested PCR reads with MiXCR, one entry per CDR3 protein. The sample lists 130,000 to 150,000 distinct CDR3 sequences, 22% seen once, with about 0.11% in the top ten. The sequenced material came from naive CD4+ T cells from blood. These TCRs come from a human donor in good health. CDR3s include the opening cysteine and the closing phenylalanine or tryptophan. A D gene is named only where the DNA matches it firmly. Clone size is not always given. Where it is, it says once, few, many or a class for expanded clones.

v_call	clone_size	j_call	d_call	cdr3_aa	cdr3_nt
TRBV7-9	-	TRBJ2-7	TRBD1	CASSLGGTGGYEQYF	TGTGCCAGCAGCTTAGGCGGGACAGGCGGGTACGAGCAGTACTTC
TRBV24-1	-	TRBJ1-5	TRBD1	CATSAQGGNQPQHF	TGTGCCACCAGTGCACAGGGGGGCAATCAGCCCCAGCATTTT
TRBV5-1	-	TRBJ2-5	-	CASSLAQRETQYF	TGCGCCAGCAGCTTGGCCCAGAGGGAGACCCAGTACTTC
TRBV4-1	-	TRBJ1-6	-	CASSRETDRFLTKSPLHF	TGCGCCAGCAGCCGCGAAACAGACAGGTTCCTGACAAAATCACCCCTCCACTTT
TRBV10-3	-	TRBJ1-3	TRBD1	CAIKGTANSGNTIYF	TGTGCCATTAAAGGGACAGCGAACTCTGGAAACACCATATATTTT
TRBV5-1	-	TRBJ2-5	-	CASEGHRKETQYF	TGCGCCAGCGAGGGACATCGGAAAGAGACCCAGTACTTC
TRBV29-1	many	TRBJ1-5	TRBD1	CSRPGQGYQPQHF	TGCAGCAGACCGGGACAGGGATATCAGCCCCAGCATTTT
TRBV14	few	TRBJ2-1	TRBD2	CASSQDWSGSVYNEQFF	TGTGCCAGCAGCCAAGATTGGAGCGGGAGTGTGTACAATGAGCAGTTCTTC
TRBV29-1	-	TRBJ2-7	-	CSVRRGSHEQYF	TGCAGCGTTAGACGGGGTTCCCACGAGCAGTACTTC
TRBV25-1	-	TRBJ1-1	-	CASSESGKPAFF	TGTGCCAGCAGTGAATCGGGTAAACCAGCTTTCTTT